These T cell receptor beta chains were read from a single sample in a study of shared clonotypes between healthy human individuals. The assay was immunoSEQ multiplex PCR, and TCRdb's table has in-frame clones only and misses some. The top ten clones hold approximately 12% of a sample with nearly 500,000 clones, approximately 80% of them seen once. Sequenced material: PBMCs. The receptors derive from a woman in her 40s in good health. Some clones in this sample may be carry-over from other donors' samples. Both conserved end residues are part of each CDR3.

V gene	J gene	CDR3 protein
TRBV4-1	TRBJ2-1	CASSQPFGGAEQFF
TRBV11-2	TRBJ2-5	CASSLVPKETQYF
TRBV6-4	TRBJ2-7	CASSPRVRGQEQYF
TRBV7-3	TRBJ2-7	CASSLTGTSGSYEQYF
TRBV28	TRBJ2-5	CASSLVSSGRGETQYF
TRBV6-1	TRBJ2-3	CASSEGAGTAGTQYF
TRBV6-5	TRBJ2-7	CASSRDRTYEQYF
TRBV7-3	TRBJ1-2	CASSLNPGGYGYTF
TRBV27	TRBJ2-6	CASSYSTGGSSGANVLTF
TRBV25-1	TRBJ2-6	CASSDTTGRFGANVLTF
TRBV5-1	TRBJ2-2	CASSLELAANTGELFF
TRBV4-1	TRBJ1-2	CASSRTGSSRYGYTF
TRBV28	TRBJ1-5	CASSPGFEGVNQPQHF
TRBV19	TRBJ1-1	CASSNRVLSVNTEAFF
TRBV9	TRBJ2-1	CASSRVQGGRHEQFF
TRBV18	TRBJ2-3	CASSPTGTQYF
TRBV19	TRBJ2-1	CASSPRPGLAAREQFF
TRBV11-3	TRBJ2-1	CASSLVSGGNEQFF
TRBV11-2	TRBJ1-4	CASSLDRGEKLFF
TRBV30	TRBJ2-7	CAWSIPGTATYEQYF
TRBV2	TRBJ1-2	CASSESGFYGYTF
TRBV5-8	TRBJ1-5	CASSRDGQPQHF
TRBV5-1	TRBJ2-7	CASSLWGGQGLGEEQYF
TRBV13	TRBJ1-1	CASNAGGLTEAFF
TRBV2	TRBJ2-3	CASSEALTGLVTQYF
TRBV18	TRBJ1-1	CASSPERAVTEAFF
TRBV10-3	TRBJ1-4	CAISDSWDGKLFF
TRBV7-6	TRBJ2-7	CASSRDRVESEQYF
TRBV28	TRBJ1-2	CASSRYSGTSGYTF
TRBV6-6	TRBJ2-1	CASSPLRGGNEQFF
TRBV5-5	TRBJ2-5	CASSWSGTGEEETQYF
TRBV29-1	TRBJ2-5	CSVEVGRGYEETQYF
TRBV5-4	TRBJ1-4	CASSLEPATNEKLFF
TRBV7-8	TRBJ2-5	CASSLRLQETQYF
TRBV5-6	TRBJ1-4	CASSLGQAYSVYEKLFF
TRBV7-8	TRBJ2-1	CASSSSIQVAPTGEQFF
TRBV7-6	TRBJ2-1	CASRNGLAGQREQFF
TRBV9	TRBJ2-1	CASSVLAGAYNEQFF
TRBV5-1	TRBJ2-1	CASSLGGGMLDNEQFF
TRBV7-2	TRBJ1-2	CASSLRGLTNYGYTF
TRBV19	TRBJ1-2	CASSIDTGTVYGYTF
TRBV4-1	TRBJ2-1	CASSQRVRNEQFF
TRBV10-1	TRBJ2-5	CASSLYRDAETQYF
TRBV28	TRBJ1-1	CASSFQGERTEAFF
TRBV28	TRBJ2-1	CASSFPSLAGVNEQFF
TRBV7-2	TRBJ2-2	CASSDRDNTGELFF
TRBV6-5	TRBJ1-5	CASSWRGGSNQPQHF
TRBV9	TRBJ2-7	CASSPRDRVPGEQYF
TRBV7-2	.	CASSLAPTGTHEQYF